A selection of T cell receptor beta chains follows, all from one sample in a study of siplizumab effects on memory and regulatory T cells. Assay: immunoSEQ multiplex PCR; the TCRdb copy retains only in-frame clones and omits some. This table holds approximately 100,000 clones, about 90% found once. What was sequenced was Tregs sorted from blood. The receptors were gathered from a human donor in good health. Both conserved end residues are part of each CDR3. A D gene is named only where the DNA matches it firmly. Size tells how often a clone was seen (once, few, many) or the class of an expanded clone, and some rows leave it out.

clone_size | d_call | j_call | v_call | cdr3_aa | cdr3_nt
. | . | TRBJ2-1 | TRBV13 | CASSRRFLNEQFF | TGTGCCAGCAGCCGGAGGTTCTTGAATGAGCAGTTCTTC
. | TRBD1 | TRBJ2-2 | TRBV9 | CASSLRQGTGELFF | TGTGCCAGCAGCCTACGACAGGGCACCGGGGAGCTGTTTTTT
. | . | TRBJ2-7 | TRBV27 | CASGRRTYEQYF | TGTGCCAGCGGGCGCCGGACTTACGAGCAGTACTTC
. | TRBD2 | TRBJ2-7 | TRBV5-1 | CASRGVSGTYEQYF | TGCGCCAGCCGCGGGGTAAGCGGGACTTACGAGCAGTACTTC
. | . | TRBJ2-7 | TRBV14 | CASSPGTVDYEQYF | TGTGCCAGCAGCCCCGGGACGGTGGACTACGAGCAGTACTTC
. | TRBD2 | TRBJ2-1 | TRBV6-5 | CASSLQGGRAGEQFF | TGTGCCAGCAGTTTGCAAGGCGGGAGGGCCGGTGAGCAGTTCTTC
. | . | TRBJ1-2 | TRBV9 | CASSVDTAYGYTF | TGTGCCAGCAGCGTAGACACAGCCTATGGCTACACCTTC
. | . | TRBJ2-3 | TRBV5-1 | CASSLAGRTDTQYF | TGCGCCAGCAGCTTGGCCGGGCGGACAGATACGCAGTATTTT
. | . | TRBJ2-7 | TRBV4-1 | CASSQSGRAGYEQYF | TGCGCCAGCAGCCAAAGTGGCAGGGCTGGCTACGAGCAGTACTTC
. | . | TRBJ2-5 | TRBV6-6 | CASSYSGRQETQYF | TGTGCCAGCAGTTACTCAGGCAGGCAAGAGACCCAGTACTTC
. | TRBD1 | TRBJ2-7 | TRBV29-1 | CSVEDQRTGSYEQYF | TGCAGCGTTGAAGATCAGAGGACAGGGTCCTACGAGCAGTACTTC
. | TRBD1 | TRBJ1-6 | TRBV30 | CAWRPASGTGGSPLHF | TGTGCCTGGAGACCGGCCTCTGGGACAGGGGGATCACCCCTCCACTTT
. | TRBD1 | TRBJ1-2 | TRBV2 | CASSGTGWDGYTF | TGTGCCAGCAGCGGGACAGGGTGGGATGGCTACACCTTC
. | . | TRBJ2-7 | TRBV2 | CASSVQGFTYEQYF | TGTGCCAGCAGTGTACAAGGGTTCACCTACGAGCAGTACTTC
. | TRBD2 | TRBJ2-1 | TRBV5-1 | CASSQLAGGGNEQFF | TGCGCCAGCAGCCAACTAGCGGGAGGGGGCAATGAGCAGTTCTTC
. | . | TRBJ1-2 | TRBV19 | CASSMGGSGYTF | TGTGCCAGTAGTATGGGGGGCTCTGGCTACACCTTC
. | . | TRBJ1-2 | TRBV12-5 | CASGLLAGVGYTF | TGTGCTAGTGGCCTTCTGGCAGGGGTTGGCTACACCTTC
. | TRBD1 | TRBJ2-5 | TRBV7-8 | CASSRTGVETQYF | TGTGCCAGCAGCCGGACAGGGGTCGAGACCCAGTACTTC
. | TRBD1 | TRBJ1-5 | TRBV7-9 | CASSLDGRGLDQPQHF | TGTGCCAGCAGCTTAGATGGCAGGGGGCTGGATCAGCCCCAGCATTTT
. | . | TRBJ1-1 | TRBV6-5 | CASRIDRHLNTEAFF | TGTGCCAGCAGAATCGACAGACATCTGAACACTGAAGCTTTCTTT
. | . | TRBJ1-2 | TRBV18 | CASSPQRRDTYGYTF | TGTGCCAGCTCACCACAAAGACGGGACACCTATGGCTACACCTTC
few | . | TRBJ1-4 | TRBV5-1 | CASSLQGGNEKLFF | TGCGCCAGCAGCTTGCAGGGAGGGAATGAAAAACTGTTTTTT
. | . | TRBJ1-4 | TRBV5-1 | CASSFEGRGEKLFF | TGCGCCAGCAGCTTCGAGGGCAGGGGTGAAAAACTGTTTTTT
. | . | TRBJ2-7 | TRBV19 | CASSIVAGTIYEQYF | TGTGCCAGTAGTATAGTGGCTGGTACAATCTACGAGCAGTACTTC
. | . | TRBJ1-5 | TRBV18 | CASSPVGAGHSNQPQHF | TGTGCCAGCTCACCGGTCGGGGCAGGACATAGCAATCAGCCCCAGCATTTT
. | TRBD1 | TRBJ2-5 | TRBV19 | CASSVTGTGAFSTQYF | TGTGCCAGTAGTGTGACCGGGACAGGGGCCTTTTCGACCCAGTACTTC
. | . | TRBJ2-3 | TRBV7-3 | CASSPEGGRHTQYF | TGTGCCAGCAGCCCTGAGGGGGGCCGCCATACGCAGTATTTT
. | . | TRBJ2-5 | TRBV4-1 | CASSQGWGWETQYF | TGCGCCAGCAGCCAAGGCTGGGGATGGGAGACCCAGTACTTC
once | . | TRBJ1-2 | TRBV10-3 | CAITSGTVNYGYTF | TGTGCCATCACTTCCGGCACAGTGAACTATGGCTACACCTTC